The 2 T cell receptor beta chains listed next were all sequenced from one sample in a study of T cells in Graves' hyperthyroidism and ophthalmopathy. From RNA transcripts, TCR beta CDR3 regions were amplified. Initially, a first-round RT-PCR of the TCR CDR3 employed the HTBI primer set. TCRdb ran MiXCR on the multiplex PCR reads and lists one entry per CDR3 protein. The table has about 610,000 distinct CDR3 sequences, about 15% seen once. The source material was blood. The receptors were gathered from a woman aged 40 to 50 with Graves' ophthalmopathy.

This clonotype was observed many times. The rearrangement joins TRBV28 to TRBJ2-5; possible D gene TRBD1, 6 bases. The CDR3 consists of 15 residues. Trimming took off 6 bases at V and 2 bases at J, with 16 bases between the two ends. CDR1 MDHEN and CDR2 SYDVKM come from the germline V gene. The CDR3 reads CASSLGATGQETQYF. The DNA for the CDR3 is TGTGCCAGCAGCTTGGGGGCGACAGGACAAGAGACCCAGTACTTC. The entire variable domain, with the rest obtained from reference TRBV28 and TRBJ2-5, is as follows: DVKVTQSSRYLVKRTGEKVFLECVQDMDHENMFWYRQDPGLGLRLIYFSYDVKMKEKGDIPEGYSVSREKKERFSLILESASTNQTSMYLCASSLGATGQETQYFGPGTRLLVL.

The table lists this clonotype with many counts. J is TRBJ1-5 and V is TRBV28, with D possibly TRBD1 on 5 matching bases. Germline V gives CDR1 MDHEN, CDR2 SYDVKM. V gave up 3 bases and J gave up 3 bases, with 9 bases separating them. This CDR3 is 14 amino acids long. The CDR3 spells CASSLGQFNQPQHF. DNA for the CDR3: TGTGCCAGCAGTTTGGGGCAGTTCAATCAGCCCCAGCATTTT.